This T cell receptor (beta chain) was recorded in a study of T cells in Graves' hyperthyroidism and ophthalmopathy. As for the study in general: Prior to any treatment, at the point of initial diagnosis, peripheral blood was collected.

RNA transcripts were the template for amplifying TCR beta CDR3 regions. When the TCR CDR3 underwent first-round RT-PCR, the HTBI primer set was used. TCRdb reprocessed the multiplex PCR reads with MiXCR, giving one entry per CDR3 protein. The table includes about 200,000 distinct CDR3 sequences, less than 20% detected once. There are 15 residues in the CDR3. The germline V gene encodes CDR1 SGHNT and CDR2 YENEEA. The V gene lost 4 bases and the J gene lost 1 base, with 13 bases spanning the gap. This clonotype occurred many times. Those patients with uncontrolled infection, other autoimmune disease, pregnancy or lactation were excluded. PBMCs stemmed from 10 ml fresh peripheral blood.

Sequencing was carried out using blood. The receptor was isolated from a woman between 50 and 59 years old with Graves' hyperthyroidism. The rearrangement uses TRBV11-3 and TRBJ1-1, with unresolved D. In nucleotides, the CDR3 is TGTGCCAGCAGCTCTGGCCCGGTGAAGAACACTGAAGCTTTCTTT. It specifies CASSSGPVKNTEAFF.